A selection of T cell receptor beta chains follows, all from one sample in a study of blood T cell repertoires in COVID-19. Clones were sequenced by immunoSEQ multiplex PCR, and TCRdb holds only the in-frame ones, with some missing. In the table there are a few hundred thousand clones, about nine tenths of which are singletons. The sample was PBMCs or T cells enriched from blood (not recorded which). These receptors were taken from a man under 40 in a cohort exposed to, infected with or recovered from COVID-19 (not recorded which). Both conserved end residues are part of each CDR3. D genes are given only for firm matches. Size tells how often a clone was seen (once, few, many) or the class of an expanded clone, and some rows leave it out.

d_gene	v_gene	j_gene	abundance	CDR3nt	CDR3aa
-	TRBV13	TRBJ2-7	-	TGTGCCAGCAGCTGGCCTCGGGGGGCCGGCGAGCAGTACTTC	CASSWPRGAGEQYF
-	TRBV5-1	TRBJ1-1	-	TGCGCCAGCAGCCAAGAGGGCCCGGACACTGAAGCTTTCTTT	CASSQEGPDTEAFF
TRBD2	TRBV19	TRBJ2-1	-	TGTGCCAGTAGTACGACTAGCGGGAGGAAATTTTACAATGAGCAGTTCTTC	CASSTTSGRKFYNEQFF
-	TRBV20-1	TRBJ2-7	-	TGCAGTGCTACCATCCCCTACGAGCAGTACTTC	CSATIPYEQYF
TRBD1	TRBV2	TRBJ1-4	-	TGTGCCAGCAGTGAAAGGGACAGGGGGCTGTCTGAAAAACTGTTTTTT	CASSERDRGLSEKLFF
-	TRBV9	TRBJ1-2	-	TGTGCCAGCGCCGGACGGGGGATATCCATCACTGGCTACACCTTC	CASAGRGISITGYTF
-	TRBV2	TRBJ1-1	-	TGTGCCAGCAGTGACTACAGGGTGAACACTGAAGCTTTCTTT	CASSDYRVNTEAFF
TRBD1	TRBV28	TRBJ2-7	-	TGTGCCAGCAGTTTACCGACAGGGGTGTTTTACGAGCAGTACTTC	CASSLPTGVFYEQYF
TRBD1	TRBV14	TRBJ1-5	-	TGTGCCAGCAGCCCTGGGACAGGGTCATTTCGATTAAATGGCAATCAGCCCCAGCATTTT	CASSPGTGSFRLNGNQPQHF
TRBD1	TRBV5-6	TRBJ2-1	-	TGTGCCAGCCTCTCCCGGCGACAGGGGGTCTACAATGAGCAGTTCTTC	CASLSRRQGVYNEQFF
-	TRBV7-3	TRBJ1-1	once	TGTGCCAGCAGCACCCTTCCGGAGGACACTGAAGCTTTCTTT	CASSTLPEDTEAFF
TRBD1	TRBV5-1	TRBJ1-4	-	TGCGCCAGCAGCGACTCCGGGACAGGGATCGGCAAACTGTTTTTT	CASSDSGTGIGKLFF
-	TRBV4-2	TRBJ2-1	-	TGTGCCAGCAGCCCTAACCCGGGACTCGGCTTCTCGGACAATGAGCAGTTCTTC	CASSPNPGLGFSDNEQFF
-	TRBV28	TRBJ1-2	-	TGTGCCATTGGGAGGGGGGCTAACTATGGCTACACCTTC	CAIGRGANYGYTF
-	TRBV5-1	TRBJ2-7	-	TGCGCCAGCAGCTCCAGGGACACATATAACTCCTACGAGCAGTACTTC	CASSSRDTYNSYEQYF
TRBD1	TRBV28	TRBJ1-2	-	TGTGCCAGCTCGGGACAGCCCACTATCTATGGCTACACCTTC	CASSGQPTIYGYTF
-	TRBV5-1	TRBJ1-6	-	TGCGCCAGCAGCTTGGACGGGAGCTCCTATAATTCACCCCTCCACTTT	CASSLDGSSYNSPLHF
TRBD2	TRBV9	TRBJ2-1	-	TGTGCCAGCAGCCCCTCGACGGGACTAGCGGGCCGGGAGCAGTTCTTC	CASSPSTGLAGREQFF
TRBD2	TRBV27	TRBJ2-3	-	TGTGCCAGCAGTCCCCTTGGACTAGCGGGCACAGATACGCAGTATTTT	CASSPLGLAGTDTQYF
TRBD2	TRBV2	TRBJ2-7	-	TGTGCCAGCAGTGACTTCGAGCGGGAGGCCACCTACGAGCAGTACTTC	CASSDFEREATYEQYF
TRBD1	TRBV7-2	TRBJ2-7	once	TGTGCCAGCAGCGGGGGATGGACAGGGACTTACGAGCAGTACTTC	CASSGGWTGTYEQYF
TRBD1	TRBV7-9	TRBJ2-7	-	TGTGCCAGCAGCTTAGGGGACAGAACCTACGAGCAGTACTTC	CASSLGDRTYEQYF
TRBD2	TRBV13	TRBJ2-7	-	TGTGCCAGCAGCTTCCTTAGCGGGAGTCCCGAGCAGTACTTC	CASSFLSGSPEQYF
-	TRBV11-2	TRBJ2-7	-	TGTGCCAGCAGAAAGGGGGGCGGGAGCTACGAGCAGTACTTC	CASRKGGGSYEQYF
-	TRBV27	TRBJ1-5	-	TGTGCCAGCAGTGCCACACAGGGTCAGCCCCAGCATTTT	CASSATQGQPQHF
-	TRBV21-1	TRBJ1-5	-	TGTGCCAGCAGCTCCGTCAGGGGCCTGCGGGGCAATCAGCCCCAGCATTTT	CASSSVRGLRGNQPQHF
TRBD1	TRBV5-1	TRBJ2-7	-	TGCGCCAGCAGCAACCGAGGGGGCGTATCCTACGAGCAGTACTTC	CASSNRGGVSYEQYF
TRBD1	TRBV7-8	TRBJ2-1	-	TGTGCCAGCAGCCTCCGGGACAGGACCTACAATGAGCAGTTCTTC	CASSLRDRTYNEQFF
TRBD2	TRBV18	TRBJ2-7	-	TGTGCCAGCTCCCCAAAGAGTAGCGCGGGGGGGATCTACGAGCAGTACTTC	CASSPKSSAGGIYEQYF
-	TRBV6-5	TRBJ2-7	-	TGTGCCAGCGGTCCCGGGTTCTCCTACGAGCAGTACTTC	CASGPGFSYEQYF
TRBD1	TRBV27	TRBJ1-3	once	TGTGCCAGCAGTCCAGGGGGGACTGGAAACACCATATATTTT	CASSPGGTGNTIYF
TRBD2	TRBV30	TRBJ2-1	once	TGTGCCTGGAGTGCCTCCTCGCTCAGGACTAGCTACAATGAGCAGTTCTTC	CAWSASSLRTSYNEQFF
TRBD1	TRBV11-2	TRBJ1-1	-	TGTGCCAGCAGCAGGGGACAGACAGAAGCTTTCTTT	CASSRGQTEAFF
TRBD2	TRBV10-3	TRBJ2-1	-	TGTGCCATCAGTGACCTAGCGGGAGGCAATGAGCAGTTCTTC	CAISDLAGGNEQFF
-	TRBV7-2	TRBJ2-4	-	TGTGCCAGCAGCTTAGGGTTAGGGGCTGGGGCCAAAAACATTCAGTACTTC	CASSLGLGAGAKNIQYF
-	TRBV10-3	TRBJ2-1	few	TGTGCCAGCGGACTTCTCGAATGGAGCAATGAGCAGTTCTTC	CASGLLEWSNEQFF
-	TRBV7-9	TRBJ1-1	-	TGTGCCAGCAGCTTTAGCGGTGGAGTCGGAAATGAAGCTTTCTTT	CASSFSGGVGNEAFF
-	TRBV19	TRBJ1-1	many	TGTGCCAGTAGTATTCCTAGGTATGAAGCTTTCTTT	CASSIPRYEAFF
-	TRBV28	TRBJ2-7	-	TGTGCCAGCAGTTTATTTGAGGACGAGCAGTACTTC	CASSLFEDEQYF
-	TRBV28	TRBJ2-4	-	TGTGCCAGCAGTTTACGAGTTTCAGTACGGGGTTACATTCAGTACTTC	CASSLRVSVRGYIQYF
-	TRBV5-1	TRBJ1-1	-	TGCGCCAGCAGCTTGGCCGCGGGTAGGAACACTGAAGCTTTCTTT	CASSLAAGRNTEAFF
TRBD2	TRBV19	TRBJ2-7	-	TGTGCCAGTAGTATAGGTCTTCTCGGGACTAGCGGGAGTGGCTACGAGCAGTACTTC	CASSIGLLGTSGSGYEQYF